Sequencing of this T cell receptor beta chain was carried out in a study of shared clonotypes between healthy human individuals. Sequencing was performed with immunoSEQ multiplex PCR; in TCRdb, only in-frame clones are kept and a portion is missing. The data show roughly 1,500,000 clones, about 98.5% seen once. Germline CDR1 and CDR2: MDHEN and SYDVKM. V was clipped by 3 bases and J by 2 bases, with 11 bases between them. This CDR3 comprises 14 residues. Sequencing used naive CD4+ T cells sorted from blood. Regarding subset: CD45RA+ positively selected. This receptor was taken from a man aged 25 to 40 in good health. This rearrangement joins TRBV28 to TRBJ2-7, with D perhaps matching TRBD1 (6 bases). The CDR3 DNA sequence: TGTGCCAGCAGTTTTGGGACATTTACCTACGAGCAGTACTTC. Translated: CASSFGTFTYEQYF.